This T cell receptor beta chain was observed in a study of blood T cell repertoires in COVID-19. Background on the study: From the United States, Italy and Spain came samples of acute and convalescent COVID-19.

The germline CDR1 and CDR2 sequences are MNHEY and SMNVEV (reference sequence). The V end lost 10 bases, the J end lost 5 bases, and 15 bases lay between the germline ends. The CDR3 is 12 amino acids. This clone was recorded a few times. Self-reported history from a screening survey and questionnaire set each donor's cohort. Sequencing was performed with immunoSEQ multiplex PCR; in TCRdb, only in-frame clones are kept and a portion is missing. There are some 200,000 clones in the sample; around 90% occur only once, and 2% to 2.5% lies in the top ten. The specimen was PBMCs or T cells enriched from blood (not recorded which). The chain has TRBV27 and TRBJ2-7; D is possibly TRBD2 (6 bases). This receptor was taken from a woman aged 25 to 39 who had recovered from COVID-19. The CDR3 DNA is TGTGCCATAAGAAGGAGGGTCCACGAGCAGTACTTC. It encodes CAIRRRVHEQYF.